The text below deals with one T cell receptor (beta chain). The antigen it recognizes is unknown. No much larger clone exists at a distance of one base, and base qualities are not known. This record belongs to a study of blood T cell repertoires in COVID-19 (TCRdb year 2020). Context from the whole study: Samples from collaborators originated in the United States, Italy and Spain and spanned both the acute and convalescent phases of COVID-19. The material from the prospective study consisted of cDNA or gDNA derived from T cells, B-cell-depleted T cells, or PBMCs. The dataset comprised deeply sampled blood TCRbeta repertoires from subjects exposed to, actively infected with, or recovered from COVID-19. The repertoires were released in a freely available public database intended as a resource for research on the immune response to SARS-CoV-2. Samples came from the ongoing ImmuneRACE study (first 160 participants) plus 1,254 subjects from 6 global collaborators. A de-identified subject ID, COVID-19 status, age in years and sex were almost always included in the sample metadata. Where HLA class I and class II types were available, the types were taken from metadata supplied by the sample provider, not from assay-based typing.

Participants in the prospective study were enrolled through a virtual design, were aged 18 to 89 years, and lived in some 24 United States geographic areas. In the prospective study, cohorts were assigned on the basis of participant-reported clinical history obtained from a screening survey and a study questionnaire. Exposed participants had been in contact with someone with a PCR-confirmed or clinician-diagnosed COVID-19 case within 2 weeks of study entry. In the prospective study, mobile phlebotomists collected whole blood, serum and a nasopharyngeal or oropharyngeal swab from each participant. Additional blood draws and questionnaires over an approximately two-month period could optionally be provided by prospective study participants. Before DNA extraction, blood samples from the prospective study were shipped at room temperature or frozen. Study-level results and caveats: How much clinical and demographic metadata was included differed by source and by participant, and the metadata was provided uncurated.

The immunoSEQ Assay, a bias-controlled multiplex PCR, was used to amplify TCRbeta CDR3 regions from genomic DNA. In the source study's methods: The number of nucleated cells in each sample was estimated from the amplification of reference gene primers within the assay. Sequence reads were collapsed and filtered to measure the absolute abundance of every unique TCRbeta CDR3 rearrangement. For each sample, productive Simpson clonality was calculated as the square root of Simpson's diversity index over productive rearrangements. The table was pulled from immuneACCESS by TCRdb, which kept in-frame rearrangements only. Such tables lose some clones; where checked, under half of the loss comes from unresolved V genes, and the rest has no known cause. Clone size and V and J calls were adopted from that table, with D and trimming inferred from the DNA. The sample data list 250,000 or so clones, and less than 95% of these were observed just once. In total, the top ten clones hold approximately 3% of the sample.

From the germline V gene, CDR1 is KGHDR and CDR2 is SFDVKD. V loses 9 bases, J loses 0 bases, and the germline ends lie 12 bases apart. Including the terminal cysteine and phenylalanine, the CDR3 comprises 14 residues. Only the CDR3 part of the read is kept: 42 bases, read in frame from the first base. The source of this sequence is a man aged 35 to 55 who had been exposed to COVID-19. This sequence uses TRBV24-1 and TRBJ2-3, with TRBD2 tentatively as D gene (5 bases match). The sample taken for sequencing was PBMCs or T cells enriched from blood (not recorded which). The nucleotides are TGTGCCACCCGAGACGGGGTAAGCACAGATACGCAGTATTTT. This translates into CATRDGVSTDTQYF.